This entry lists 13 T cell receptor beta chains sequenced from one sample in a study of blood T cells in healthy people across ages. A second PCR, run for about 7 to 11 cycles, used a sample-barcoded 5' primer plus a J-beta primer mix. TCRdb re-called the 5' RACE reads with MiXCR, one entry per CDR3 protein. The data hold about 1.6 million distinct CDR3 sequences, with around 36% observed a single time. Specimen: blood. The receptors originated from a woman in her 30s in good health.

V and J are TRBV5-1 and TRBJ1-2; TRBD1 agrees at 8 bases. The CDR3 is made up of 12 amino acids. CDR1 SGHRS and CDR2 YFSETQ come from the germline V gene. V gave up 4 bases and J gave up 8 bases; unmatched junction bases: 4. The CDR3 loop is CASSQGAGGYTF. In nucleotides, the CDR3 is TGCGCCAGCAGCCAGGGGGCAGGGGGCTACACCTTC.

The chain links TRBV20-1 to TRBJ2-7; TRBD2 matches 14 bases. Unmatched junction bases numbered 4, after V lost 3 bases and J lost 3 bases. This CDR3 spans 15 amino acids. Germline assignment: CDR1 DFQATT and CDR2 SNEGSKA (reference sequence). CDR3 protein: CSAREGTSGSYEQYF. CDR3 nucleotide sequence: TGCAGTGCTAGGGAAGGGACTAGCGGGAGCTACGAGCAGTACTTC.

The CDR3 sequence: CASSYTTGDQPQHF. The CDR3 region has the DNA TGCGCCAGCAGCTACACAACGGGGGATCAGCCCCAGCATTTT. V is TRBV5-1 and J is TRBJ1-5, with TRBD1 as a possible D gene (5 bases). The CDR3 covers 14 residues. Looked up from germline, CDR1 is SGHRS and CDR2 is YFSETQ. The ends were cut back, 3 bases at V and 5 bases at J, with 12 bases in the middle.

This clonotype was seen a handful of times. This chain uses TRBV13 with TRBJ2-7, with D unresolved. The V end lost 5 bases, the J end lost 0 bases, and 17 bases lay between the germline ends. From germline, CDR1 is PRHDT and CDR2 FYEKMQ (reference sequence). The CDR3 extends over 16 amino acids. CDR3 nucleotides: TGTGCCAGCAGCCGCTCCGGACCGAGGAGCTCCTACGAGCAGTACTTC. It translates to CASSRSGPRSSYEQYF. The variable domain in full, with the rest retrieved from reference TRBV13 and TRBJ2-7, is AAGVIQSPRHLIKEKRETATLKCYPIPRHDTVYWYQQGPGQDPQFLISFYEKMQSDKGSIPDRFSAQQFSDYHSELNMSSLELGDSALYFCASSRSGPRSSYEQYFGPGTRLTVT.

V and J are TRBV3-1 and TRBJ2-1; 7 bases agree with TRBD1. This CDR3 region has 16 residues. V lost 2 bases and J lost 0; bases outside the gene matches: 4. Germline V gene data show CDR1 as LGHDT and CDR2 as YNNKEL (reference sequence). This CDR3 reads CASSQRRGRSYNEQFF. The CDR3 DNA sequence: TGTGCCAGCAGCCAACGTAGGGGGCGCTCCTACAATGAGCAGTTCTTC.

The chain has TRBV7-8 and TRBJ2-2; D is unclear. Germline V gene sequence: CDR1 SGHVS, CDR2 FQNEAQ. The CDR3 covers 14 residues. V was pared by 5 bases and J by 3 bases, with 10 bases between. DNA of the CDR3: TGTGCCAGCAGCCACGGCTCCTACACCGGGGAGCTGTTTTTT. It yields the protein CASSHGSYTGELFF.

This clonotype was seen more than once but under ten times. The chain employs TRBV6-5 and TRBJ1-2; D might be TRBD1 (6 bases). The CDR3 spans 13 residues. The germline CDR1 and CDR2 sequences are MNHEY and SVGAGI. Trimming left V 7 bases short and J 4 bases short, with 13 bases between. This CDR3 reads CASTDRGGYGYTF. The DNA of the CDR3 is TGTGCCAGCACGGACAGAGGCGGCTATGGCTACACCTTC.

The V and J genes are TRBV2 and TRBJ2-5, with D perhaps assigned TRBD1 or TRBD2 (5 bases each). The CDR3 covers 15 residues. Deletions cut 6 bases from V and 5 bases from J, with 19 bases between. Germline-derived CDR1 and CDR2 are SNHLY and FYNNEI. The CDR3 here is CASRGDQMPKETQYF. The CDR3 nucleotides read TGTGCCAGCAGAGGGGACCAAATGCCCAAGGAGACCCAGTACTTC.

In the case of this clonotype: One end of the junction varies from germline; a read error may be responsible. V and J are TRBV7-9 and TRBJ2-3; 7 bases fit TRBD1. The CDR3 has 14 amino acids. Germline CDR1 SEHNR, CDR2 FQNEAQ (reference sequence). Here the CDR3 DNA reads TGTGCCAGCAGCTCCCCGAAGGGGACAGATACGCGGTATTTT. It specifies CASSSPKGTDTRYF.

The V and J genes are TRBV2 and TRBJ2-3; 10 nucleotides line up with TRBD1. Germline CDR1 is SNHLY and CDR2 is FYNNEI. The CDR3 has 16 amino acids. The V and J ends lost 3 bases and 1 base, in that order; junction bases with no gene match: 4. Written as DNA, the CDR3 is TGTGCCAGCAGTGACCCCGGGACAGGGGGCACAGATACGCAGTATTTT. Encoded protein: CASSDPGTGGTDTQYF.

This chain joins TRBV20-1 and TRBJ2-1; 7 positions agree with TRBD2. V gave up 2 bases and J gave up 4 bases; unmatched junction bases: 5. The CDR3 is made up of 14 amino acids. Germline V gene lookup returns CDR1 DFQATT and CDR2 SNEGSKA (reference sequence). For the CDR3, the DNA is TGCAGTGCTAGACCCCTCGGGGGGTACAATGAGCAGTTCTTC. Translated, it gives CSARPLGGYNEQFF.

The V gene is TRBV10-2, the J gene TRBJ1-1; no definite D call. CDR1 and CDR2 (germline): WSHSY, SAAADI. The ends were cut back, 3 bases at V and 4 bases at J, with 15 bases in the middle. The CDR3 has 15 residues. CDR3 in amino acids: CASSDPWELVTEAFF. CDR3 nucleotide sequence: TGCGCCAGCAGTGATCCTTGGGAGCTGGTCACTGAAGCTTTCTTT.

Details on this clonotype: One end of the junction varies from germline; a read error may be responsible. The V call is TRBV6-6, the J call TRBJ2-1, with D tentatively TRBD1 or TRBD2 (5 bases each). Germline-derived CDR1 and CDR2 are MNHNY and SVGAGI (reference sequence). The CDR3 runs 15 residues. In DNA form, the CDR3 reads TGTGCCAGCAGAAAAGGGGACCGTCGTTACAATGGGCAGTTCTTC. Translated: CASRKGDRRYNGQFF.